Many counts were recorded for the clone carrying this T cell receptor (beta chain). Its cognate antigen is unknown. The junction had 6 bases not matched to a gene; V was cut back by 7 bases and J by 0 bases. The CDR3 spans 15 residues. The germline V gene has CDR1 SNHLY and CDR2 FYNNEI. Unique molecular identifiers tagged the TCRbeta library. From the PCR reads, TCRdb called clonotypes with MiXCR, one entry per CDR3 protein. The table shows about 300,000 distinct CDR3 sequences, with over 7.5% occurring only once. These data are taken from a study of T-cell reconstitution after alpha-beta-depleted transplantation in children. Regarding the study as a whole: Several hundred expanded graft clones reportedly were the source of alpha-beta T cells about two months after transplant. The main origin of T-cell counts and diversity one year after transplant was newly produced T cells.

The genes are TRBV2 and TRBJ2-7, with TRBD1 matching 10 bases. Source: peripheral blood, taken 360 days after TCRalphabeta/CD19-depleted stem cell transplant. This receptor was identified in a female patient between 2 and 15 years old who had a stem cell transplant for Fanconi anemia, so the T cells may come from the graft donor. CDR3 nucleotide sequence: TGTGCCAGCATTTCCGGGACAGGGGTCTCCTACGAGCAGTACTTC. Residues: CASISGTGVSYEQYF.